The rows below give T cell receptor beta chains drawn from one sample of a study of cytomegalovirus exposure and HLA in healthy donors. Sequencing used immunoSEQ multiplex PCR; TCRdb keeps in-frame clones, though not all of them. The data show around 170,000 clones, 65% to 85% seen once. Material: PBMCs. The receptors stem from a man aged 45-65 years in good health and CMV-seronegative. The CDR3 runs from the conserved cysteine through the conserved F or W. The D gene is left open where the match is weak. The size field is filled for only some rows; it gives once, few, many or a size class.

J,V,D,length,size,CDR3,DNA
TRBJ2-5,TRBV19,.,15,.,CASSPGASNQETQYF,TGTGCCAGTAGTCCAGGGGCCTCGAACCAAGAGACCCAGTACTTC
TRBJ2-5,TRBV19,.,15,.,CASSITPDPGETQYF,TGTGCCAGTAGTATCACTCCGGACCCGGGGGAGACCCAGTACTTC
TRBJ2-5,TRBV6-1,.,15,.,CASSEANGPGVTQYF,TGTGCCAGCAGTGAAGCTAACGGTCCGGGGGTGACCCAGTACTTC
TRBJ1-1,TRBV19,.,17,.,CASSKKGGSWMNTEAFF,TGTGCCAGTAGTAAAAAGGGGGGGTCATGGATGAACACTGAAGCTTTCTTT
TRBJ2-7,TRBV25-1,TRBD1,14,.,CASSGDRGNYEQYF,TGTGCCAGCAGTGGGGACAGGGGGAACTACGAGCAGTACTTC
TRBJ1-1,TRBV7-9,.,13,few,CSSSRGRSAEAFF,TGTTCCAGCAGCCGGGGGAGGTCGGCTGAAGCTTTCTTT
TRBJ1-5,TRBV15,.,14,few,CATSKDLSNQPQHF,TGTGCCACCAGCAAAGACCTTAGCAATCAGCCCCAGCATTTT
TRBJ1-1,TRBV7-9,.,12,.,CASRALNTEAFF,TGTGCCAGCAGGGCATTGAACACTGAAGCTTTCTTT
TRBJ2-1,TRBV19,TRBD2,18,.,CASSQTSGGQSSYNEQFF,TGTGCCAGTAGCCAGACTAGCGGGGGCCAAAGCTCCTACAATGAGCAGTTCTTC
TRBJ2-4,TRBV27,.,16,.,CASQPRGLLAKNIQYF,TGTGCCAGTCAACCCAGGGGCCTTCTAGCCAAAAACATTCAGTACTTC
TRBJ2-7,TRBV15,.,13,once,CATSRGDAYEQYF,TGTGCCACCAGCAGGGGAGACGCCTACGAGCAGTACTTC
TRBJ1-1,TRBV5-1,.,14,.,CASSFARMNTEAFF,TGCGCCAGCAGCTTTGCCAGGATGAACACTGAAGCTTTCTTT
TRBJ2-3,TRBV9,TRBD1,16,.,CASSVRDRPLLDTQYF,TGTGCCAGCAGCGTTAGGGACAGGCCACTGCTAGATACGCAGTATTTT
TRBJ2-1,TRBV27,.,12,few,CASSRQGSEQFF,TGTGCCAGCAGTCGTCAGGGCAGTGAGCAGTTCTTC
TRBJ2-7,TRBV27,TRBD2,14,.,CASSLYGGAYEQYF,TGTGCCAGCAGTTTATACGGGGGGGCCTACGAGCAGTACTTC
TRBJ1-5,TRBV6-5,.,11,.,CASGPDKPQHF,TGTGCCAGCGGCCCAGATAAGCCCCAGCATTTT
TRBJ2-2,TRBV9,.,18,.,CASSAANRGWGNTGELFF,TGTGCCAGCAGCGCGGCTAACCGAGGGTGGGGTAACACCGGGGAGCTGTTTTTT
TRBJ2-5,TRBV10-3,TRBD2,16,.,CAISPSVPGGTETQYF,TGTGCCATCAGTCCCTCCGTGCCGGGGGGGACGGAGACCCAGTACTTC
TRBJ2-1,TRBV7-7,TRBD1,13,.,CASSSGQHNEQFF,TGTGCCAGCAGCTCGGGACAGCACAATGAGCAGTTCTTC
TRBJ1-5,TRBV28,TRBD1,16,.,CASSLSGTGGVRPQHF,TGTGCCAGCAGTTTATCCGGGACAGGAGGCGTGAGGCCCCAGCATTTT
TRBJ1-5,TRBV5-6,.,14,few,CASSLASSNQPQHF,TGTGCCAGCAGCCTGGCCTCTAGCAATCAGCCCCAGCATTTT
TRBJ2-7,TRBV19,TRBD1,16,.,CASSPPRGQGLREQYF,TGTGCCAGTAGTCCACCGAGGGGACAGGGGCTACGAGAGCAGTACTTC
TRBJ1-2,TRBV15,.,14,few,CATSGVRQGYGYTF,TGTGCCACCAGCGGGGTAAGGCAGGGATATGGCTACACCTTC
TRBJ1-2,TRBV6-1,TRBD1,15,few,CASRLGTATNYGYTF,TGTGCCAGCAGACTTGGGACAGCCACTAACTATGGCTACACCTTC
TRBJ2-5,TRBV5-1,.,14,.,CASSSGRGEETQYF,TGCGCCAGCAGCTCGGGGCGGGGTGAGGAGACCCAGTACTTC
TRBJ2-1,TRBV14,.,15,.,CASSHMTVTYNEQFF,TGTGCCAGCAGCCATATGACAGTTACCTACAATGAGCAGTTCTTC
TRBJ2-6,TRBV6-5,.,13,.,CATQPGAANVLTF,TGTGCCACCCAACCAGGGGCGGCCAACGTCCTGACTTTC
TRBJ2-3,TRBV2,.,13,.,CASSERRTDTQYF,TGTGCCAGCAGTGAGCGGCGCACAGATACGCAGTATTTT
TRBJ1-2,TRBV9,.,15,.,CASSVASGGLYGYTF,TGTGCCAGCAGCGTAGCTAGCGGGGGGCTGTATGGCTACACCTTC
TRBJ2-5,TRBV28,.,12,.,CASRGRGKTQYF,TGTGCCAGCAGGGGGCGCGGGAAGACCCAGTACTTC
TRBJ1-6,TRBV9,.,12,.,CASSVGNSPLHF,TGTGCCAGCAGCGTCGGGAATTCACCCCTCCACTTT
TRBJ2-2,TRBV10-3,.,14,.,CAISGSLKTGELFF,TGTGCCATCTCGGGGAGCTTAAAAACCGGGGAGCTGTTTTTT
TRBJ2-7,TRBV29-1,.,13,.,CSVVPQGGWEQYF,TGCAGCGTTGTTCCCCAGGGGGGATGGGAGCAGTACTTC
TRBJ1-5,TRBV5-5,.,14,.,CASSLWEGNQPQHF,TGTGCCAGCAGCTTGTGGGAGGGCAATCAGCCCCAGCATTTT
TRBJ1-2,TRBV4-3,.,15,.,CASSQVGQGNYGYTF,TGCGCCAGCAGCCAAGTGGGGCAGGGGAACTATGGCTACACCTTC
TRBJ2-7,TRBV5-1,TRBD2,15,.,CASSLVAGDAYEQYF,TGCGCCAGCAGCTTGGTGGCGGGGGACGCCTACGAGCAGTACTTC
TRBJ2-1,TRBV4-3,TRBD2,14,few,CASSQEWTSGGQFF,TGCGCCAGCAGCCAAGAGTGGACTAGCGGGGGACAGTTCTTC
TRBJ1-2,TRBV7-3,TRBD1,15,.,CASSLGGQANYGYTF,TGTGCCAGCAGCTTAGGGGGACAGGCTAACTATGGCTACACCTTC
TRBJ1-1,TRBV6-5,.,14,.,CASSKTELGTEAFF,TGTGCCAGCAGTAAAACAGAGTTGGGCACTGAAGCTTTCTTT
TRBJ1-3,TRBV5-1,TRBD1,14,.,CASSSGGAENTIYF,TGCGCCAGCAGCTCAGGGGGCGCGGAAAACACCATATATTTT
TRBJ1-4,TRBV28,TRBD1,18,few,CASSLPRTGRGEDEKLFF,TGTGCCAGCAGTTTACCAAGGACAGGGCGGGGAGAGGATGAAAAACTGTTTTTT
TRBJ2-7,TRBV7-9,.,14,once,CSSSFRQGGYEQYF,TGTTCCAGCAGCTTTCGACAGGGAGGCTACGAGCAGTACTTC
TRBJ2-1,TRBV18,.,15,.,CASSPGQSRTFEQFF,TGTGCCAGCTCGCCCGGACAGTCACGGACCTTCGAGCAGTTCTTC
TRBJ2-2,TRBV7-7,.,13,.,CASSYQGTGELFF,TGTGCTAGCAGTTACCAGGGCACCGGGGAGCTGTTTTTT
TRBJ1-2,TRBV15,.,13,.,CATSRDQAYGYTF,TGTGCCACCAGCAGAGACCAAGCTTATGGCTACACCTTC
TRBJ1-4,TRBV19,.,15,.,CASSIPREANEKLFF,TGTGCCAGTAGTATACCCCGAGAGGCTAATGAAAAACTGTTTTTT
TRBJ1-2,TRBV14,.,14,.,CASSQDAGRLGYTF,TGTGCCAGCAGCCAAGACGCGGGGCGGCTTGGCTACACCTTC
TRBJ1-1,TRBV10-2,.,13,.,CASSSASGTEAFF,TGCGCCAGCAGCTCGGCGTCAGGAACTGAAGCTTTCTTT
TRBJ1-2,TRBV7-8,.,16,.,CASSLGGAGGVGGYTF,TGTGCCAGCAGCTTGGGGGGGGCGGGGGGAGTTGGTGGCTACACCTTC
TRBJ2-1,TRBV29-1,TRBD1,14,once,CSVDGQGSYNEQFF,TGCAGCGTGGATGGACAGGGCTCCTACAATGAGCAGTTCTTC
TRBJ2-1,TRBV27,.,14,.,CASSLYSPGNEQFF,TGTGCCAGCAGTTTATACAGCCCTGGGAATGAGCAGTTCTTC
TRBJ2-7,TRBV7-9,TRBD2,16,.,CASSLGTSGGFYEQYF,TGTGCCAGCAGCCTCGGGACTAGCGGGGGCTTCTACGAGCAGTACTTC
TRBJ2-2,TRBV5-5,.,13,.,CASRTGSTGELFF,TGTGCCAGCAGAACAGGGAGCACCGGGGAGCTGTTTTTT
TRBJ2-3,TRBV18,TRBD1,16,.,CASSQTGGLSTDTQYF,TGTGCCAGCTCACAAACAGGGGGCCTGAGCACAGATACGCAGTATTTT